This T cell receptor beta chain was observed in a study of T cell responses to AZD1222 COVID-19 vaccine. Profiled with immunoSEQ multiplex PCR; TCRdb holds only in-frame clones, not every one. The sample shows 90,000 to 150,000 clones, less than 90% of them seen only once. As regards this clone: Antigen specificity is unknown.

The germline CDR1 and CDR2 sequences are PRHDT and FYEKMQ (reference sequence). The CDR3 extends over 13 amino acids. Trimming shortened V by 1 base and J by 1 base, and 4 bases separated the two germline ends. Findings and caveats of the study: Regions left unmutated in variants are reportedly the target of nearly half of spike-specific TCRs. Repertoire samples came only from after the peak T cell response. Clonal diversity may have been underestimated, and the donors were mostly white British, with more females than males. At baseline, seropositivity was found in only six or seven AZD1222 recipients.

The V gene is TRBV13, the J gene TRBJ1-1; the D is unclear. The origin of this receptor is an adult in good health. Sample: peripheral blood, taken on day 0 of AZD1222 vaccination. CDR3 nucleotide sequence: TGTGCCAGCAGCTTAGACCGGAACACTGAAGCTTTCTTT. This codes for CASSLDRNTEAFF.